The next 31 T cell receptor beta chains were all read from a single sample in a study of blood T cell repertoires in COVID-19. Repertoires were generated with immunoSEQ multiplex PCR, while TCRdb's copy carries only in-frame clones and drops some. This repertoire shows about 160,000 clones, over 70% found once; its top ten account for approximately 3.6%. The sequencing sample was made of PBMCs or T cells enriched from blood (not recorded which). These receptors were collected from a woman aged 55 to 70 who had recovered from COVID-19.

The chain uses TRBV7-9 and TRBJ1-1, with 12 bases lining up with TRBD1. The germline gives CDR1 SEHNR, CDR2 FQNEAQ (reference sequence). V shed 2 bases and J 4 bases; nucleotides not matched to a gene: 14. This CDR3 has 19 amino acids. CDR3 nucleotides: TGTGCCAGCAGCTTACCGGGACAGGGGGCGGGGGCTTTCCGCACTGAAGCTTTCTTT. Amino acid sequence: CASSLPGQGAGAFRTEAFF.

This sequence joins TRBV5-4 and TRBJ1-5; possibly TRBD1 for D (5 bases). This CDR3 contains 15 residues. V was shortened by 0 bases and J by 5 bases, with 12 bases between the two germline ends. In germline, CDR1 is SGHNT, CDR2 YYREEE (reference sequence). The CDR3 DNA follows: TGTGCCAGCAGCTTGGGTGGCAGGGAGGATCAGCCCCAGCATTTT. This codes for CASSLGGREDQPQHF.

CDR3 sequence reads: CASSIKPGYQETQYF. CDR3 in DNA: TGTGCCAGCAGTATTAAGCCCGGGTACCAAGAGACCCAGTACTTC. The rearrangement links TRBV6-5 to TRBJ2-5; D is uncertain. The CDR3 totals 15 residues. CDR1 and CDR2 (germline): MNHEY, SVGAGI. Trimming shortened V by 5 bases and J by 0 bases, and 13 bases separated the two germline ends.

The gene calls are TRBV11-2 and TRBJ2-7, with TRBD2 matching over 11 bases. Per the germline V gene, CDR1 is SGHAT and CDR2 is FQNNGV. The CDR3 spans 15 residues. V was pared by 1 base and J by 3 bases, with 2 bases of the junction left unmatched. CDR3 in amino acids: CASSLGSGGDYEQYF. The CDR3 region has the DNA TGTGCCAGCAGCTTAGGTAGCGGGGGGGACTACGAGCAGTACTTC.

This clone turned up a few times. The rearrangement links TRBV5-1 to TRBJ1-4, with D perhaps TRBD1 (6 bases). The CDR3 is made up of 16 amino acids. Germline-derived CDR1 and CDR2 are SGHRS and YFSETQ. Deletions cut 4 bases from V and 4 bases from J, with 17 bases between. CDR3 protein: CASSIRDTLDNEKLFF. The CDR3 DNA is TGCGCCAGCAGCATTCGGGACACCTTGGATAATGAAAAACTGTTTTTT.

This clone was recorded once. This CDR3 is CASSDGASFVTDTQYF. CDR3 sequence (DNA): TGCGCCAGCAGTGATGGGGCCTCCTTTGTAACAGATACGCAGTATTTT. The V call is TRBV10-1, the J call TRBJ2-3; maybe TRBD1 (5 bases). Germline V lookup: CDR1 WNHNN, CDR2 SYGVQD (reference sequence). Trimming pared 3 bases from V and 3 bases from J, leaving 16 bases between. The CDR3 is 16 amino acids.

The V gene is TRBV7-7, the J gene TRBJ2-1; perhaps TRBD2 as D (6 bases). V was clipped by 2 bases and J by 8 bases, with 10 bases between them. Germline V gives CDR1 SSHAT, CDR2 FNYEAQ (reference sequence). This CDR3 spans 13 amino acids. This CDR3 reads CASSLRRRDEQFF. CDR3 in DNA: TGTGCCAGCAGCTTACGGCGGAGGGATGAGCAGTTCTTC.

This chain joins TRBV5-1 and TRBJ2-1, with 13 bases lining up with TRBD2. The length of the CDR3 is 17 residues. V lost 1 base to trimming and J lost 9 bases; unmatched junction nucleotides: 10. CDR1 and CDR2 (germline): SGHRS, YFSETQ. The CDR3 coding sequence is TGCGCCAGCAGCTTGCGACTAGCGGGGGGTCCAGGGGGTGAGCAGTTCTTC. The encoded protein is CASSLRLAGGPGGEQFF. Combining the CDR3 with reference TRBV5-1 and TRBJ2-1 gives the whole variable domain KAGVTQTPRYLIKTRGQQVTLSCSPISGHRSVSWYQQTPGQGLQFLFEYFSETQRNKGNFPGRFSGRQFSNSRSEMNVSTLELGDSALYLCASSLRLAGGPGGEQFFGPGTRLTVL.

The V gene is TRBV19, the J gene TRBJ1-5; D is unresolved. Trimming left V 3 bases short and J 7 bases short, with 10 bases between. Germline CDR1 LNHDA, CDR2 SQIVND (reference sequence). The CDR3 totals 13 residues. The DNA of the CDR3 is TGTGCCAGTAGTATTCCAGGAATCCAGCCCCAGCATTTT. Its translation is CASSIPGIQPQHF.

The chain uses TRBV6-5 and TRBJ1-3; D possibly corresponds to TRBD1 (5 bases). The V end lost 0 bases, the J end lost 2 bases, and 8 bases lay between the germline ends. The CDR3 covers 15 residues. Germline lookup yields CDR1 MNHEY and CDR2 SVGAGI. In DNA, the CDR3 is TGTGCCAGCAGTTACTCTTCAGGGACTGGAAACACCATATATTTT. It codes for CASSYSSGTGNTIYF.

The chain has TRBV4-1 and TRBJ1-3; D call uncertain. The V end lost 4 bases, the J end lost 0 bases, and 7 bases lay between the germline ends. Germline V lookup: CDR1 MGHRA, CDR2 YSYEKL. This CDR3 spans 14 amino acids. The CDR3 here is CASSLSSSGNTIYF. CDR3 bases: TGCGCCAGCAGCCTTAGCAGCTCTGGAAACACCATATATTTT.

The chain combines TRBV12-3 or TRBV12-4 with TRBJ1-5; D remains unclear. The CDR3 length is 13 residues. V was pared by 2 bases and J by 5 bases, with 7 bases between. In DNA, the CDR3 is TGTGCCAGCAGTTTATCACCGGATCAGCCCCAGCATTTT. As protein: CASSLSPDQPQHF.

The chain employs TRBV7-8 and TRBJ1-1; TRBD1 might be the D (5 bases). This CDR3 has 15 residues. The germline V and J ends were trimmed by 9 bases and 3 bases, with 20 bases remaining between them. Per the germline V gene, CDR1 is SGHVS and CDR2 is FQNEAQ. The CDR3 reads CASRLAGVGDTEAFF. CDR3 nucleotides: TGTGCCAGTCGGTTAGCGGGGGTGGGAGACACTGAAGCTTTCTTT.

V and J are TRBV12-3 or TRBV12-4 and TRBJ2-2, with 8 positions matching TRBD1. This CDR3 comprises 13 residues. Losses at the gene ends were 6 bases for V and 6 bases for J; bases not matched to a gene: 3. CDR3 residues: CASRWTGPGELFF. In DNA, the CDR3 is TGTGCCAGCAGATGGACAGGGCCCGGGGAGCTGTTTTTT.

This chain uses TRBV5-1 with TRBJ2-7, with unresolved D. This CDR3 region has 14 residues. V lost 4 bases to trimming and J lost 0 bases, with 11 bases between them. The germline V gene has CDR1 SGHRS and CDR2 YFSETQ. The CDR3 protein is CASSPTLSSYEQYF. The CDR3 DNA is TGCGCCAGCAGCCCTACTCTGAGCTCCTACGAGCAGTACTTC.

This clone has only one observation. CDR3 protein: CASSSDRGATYNEQFF. The CDR3, as DNA: TGTGCCAGCAGCTCGGACAGGGGGGCTACCTACAATGAGCAGTTCTTC. The chain is built from TRBV11-3 and TRBJ2-1; 10 bases line up with TRBD1. With V trimmed by 4 bases and J by 2 bases, 5 bases remained unmatched. The germline CDR1 and CDR2 sequences are SGHNT and YENEEA. This CDR3 is 16 amino acids long.

This clone was seen a few times. The CDR3 nucleotides are TGTGCTAGTGGTTTGGTATCGTGGACAGGGACCCTTAATGGCTACACCTTC. This sequence encodes CASGLVSWTGTLNGYTF. This rearrangement joins TRBV12-5 to TRBJ1-2, with 8 bases fitting TRBD1. Trimming removed 0 bases from V and 6 bases from J; junction bases left unmatched: 12. This CDR3 has 17 amino acids. Germline V gene data show CDR1 as LGHNT and CDR2 as FRNRAP.

The rearrangement joins TRBV2 to TRBJ2-5; 8 bases are a match to TRBD1. In germline, CDR1 is SNHLY, CDR2 FYNNEI. This CDR3 comprises 12 residues. V gave up 8 bases and J gave up 5 bases; unmatched junction bases: 4. The CDR3 DNA reads TGTGCCAGCCGGGACAGGTGGGAGACCCAGTACTTC. Its translation: CASRDRWETQYF.

This rearrangement joins TRBV9 to TRBJ1-3; D is uncertain. CDR3 length: 16 residues. The germline V gene encodes CDR1 SGDLS and CDR2 YYNGEE. The V end lost 3 bases, the J end lost 0 bases, and 13 bases lay between the germline ends. Here the CDR3 reads CASSGRVTSSGNTIYF. In nucleotides, the CDR3 is TGTGCCAGCAGCGGGAGGGTGACGAGCTCTGGAAACACCATATATTTT. The whole variable domain, filled in from reference TRBV9 and TRBJ1-3, reads DSGVTQTPKHLITATGQRVTLRCSPRSGDLSVYWYQQSLDQGLQFLIQYYNGEERAKGNILERFSAQQFPDLHSELNLSSLELGDSALYFCASSGRVTSSGNTIYFGEGSWLTVV.

In the case of this clone: A read error is likely, as this CDR3 ends without the conserved phenylalanine or tryptophan. It is unclear where the CDR3 begins or ends on the DNA, so no DNA is shown, and the CDR3 is as TCRdb lists it. The rearrangement links TRBV4-1 to TRBJ1-5. Germline loops: CDR1 MGHRA, CDR2 YSYEKL. From its first to its last residue, the CDR3 has 9 amino acids. CDR3 residues: CASSQGNPS.

This rearrangement joins TRBV15 to TRBJ1-2, with D perhaps matching TRBD1 (5 bases). Between the trimmed V and J ends, which lost 5 bases and 2 bases, there was a span of 9 bases. Germline V gene lookup returns CDR1 LNHNV and CDR2 YYDKDF (reference sequence). CDR3 length: 13 amino acids. CDR3 sequence reads: CATSGDSNYGYTF. The CDR3 nucleotides read TGTGCCACCAGCGGCGACAGCAACTATGGCTACACCTTC.

The rearrangement uses TRBV30 and TRBJ1-3; D possibly corresponds to TRBD1 (5 bases). Trimming removed 5 bases from V and 4 bases from J, with 9 bases in between. In germline, CDR1 is GTSNPN, CDR2 SVGIG (reference sequence). The length of the CDR3 is 12 residues. The CDR3 DNA is TGTGCCTGGCAGGGTCTCGGAAACACCATATATTTT. It codes for CAWQGLGNTIYF. The full variable domain, its missing parts supplied by reference TRBV30 and TRBJ1-3, is SQTIHQWPATLVQPVGSPLSLECTVEGTSNPNLYWYRQAAGRGLQLLFYSVGIGQISSEVPQNLSASRPQDRQFILSSKKLLLSDSGFYLCAWQGLGNTIYFGEGSWLTVV.

The rearrangement links TRBV12-2 to TRBJ1-1; the table's D call of TRBD1 was not tested on the DNA. TRBV12-2 is deemed a pseudogene. The CDR3 has 14 residues. The CDR3 loop reads CASRLGTGDTEAFF. CDR3 nucleotides: TGTGCAAGTCGCTTAGGGACAGGGGACACTGAAGCTTTCTTT.

The chain recombines TRBV10-1 with TRBJ2-3, with 9 bases matching TRBD1. V lost 7 bases and J lost 0; bases outside the gene matches: 23. CDR3 size: 21 residues. Germline V CDR1 and CDR2: WNHNN, SYGVQD (reference sequence). CDR3 nucleotide sequence: TGCGCCAGCACAGGACAGGACAGGGGATGGCTAGCGTCACCTAGCACAGATACGCAGTATTTT. Amino acid sequence: CASTGQDRGWLASPSTDTQYF.

In this sample, this clone turned up once. The chain couples TRBV19 to TRBJ1-1, with a weak D call TRBD1 (5 bases). The CDR3 has 15 residues. Trimming pared 1 base from V and 1 base from J, leaving 10 bases between. Per germline, CDR1 LNHDA and CDR2 SQIVND (reference sequence). In DNA form, the CDR3 reads TGTGCCAGTAGTATAGTTGCGACAGCGAACACTGAAGCTTTCTTT. Amino acids: CASSIVATANTEAFF. Together with reference TRBV19 and TRBJ1-1, the CDR3 gives the full variable domain: DGGITQSPKYLFRKEGQNVTLSCEQNLNHDAMYWYRQDPGQGLRLIYYSQIVNDFQKGDIAEGYSVSREKKESFPLTVTSAQKNPTAFYLCASSIVATANTEAFFGQGTRLTVV.

V usage is TRBV5-6 and J usage is TRBJ2-5; the match to TRBD2 covers 10 bases. CDR1 SGHDT and CDR2 YYEEEE come from the germline V gene. The trim removed 3 bases at V and 4 bases at J, leaving 6 bases unmatched. The CDR3 covers 15 residues. The CDR3 is CASSSRTSGIETQYF. The DNA for the CDR3 is TGTGCCAGCAGCTCTCGGACTAGCGGTATAGAGACCCAGTACTTC. The full variable domain, in which reference TRBV5-6 and TRBJ2-5 provide the parts outside the CDR3, is DAGVTQSPTHLIKTRGQQVTLRCSPKSGHDTVSWYQQALGQGPQFIFQYYEEEERQRGNFPDRFSGHQFPNYSSELNVNALLLGDSALYLCASSSRTSGIETQYFGPGTRLLVL.

This chain uses TRBV3-1 (or the pseudogene TRBV3-2) with TRBJ1-1; TRBD1 aligns across 7 bases. The CDR3 extends over 17 amino acids. Unmatched junction bases numbered 17, after V lost 5 bases and J lost 5 bases. Germline assignment: CDR1 LGHDT and CDR2 YNNKEL (reference sequence). The CDR3 region is CASSVRHGVQGKTEAFF. The CDR3 bases are TGTGCCAGCAGCGTACGTCATGGGGTACAGGGGAAGACTGAAGCTTTCTTT.

The rearrangement uses TRBV21-1 and TRBJ2-7; no DNA check was done on the table's D call, TRBD1. TRBV21-1 is given as a pseudogene. The CDR3 loop spans 17 amino acids. The CDR3 coding sequence is TGTGCCAGCAGCACCCTTAAGGTCTGGACACAACCCTACGAGCAGTACTTC. Translating it yields CASSTLKVWTQPYEQYF.

The CDR3: CASSWKTGSNEQYF. CDR3 nucleotides: TGCGCCAGCAGCTGGAAGACAGGGTCCAACGAGCAGTACTTC. The gene calls are TRBV5-1 and TRBJ2-7, with 7 bases lining up with TRBD1. V was pared by 3 bases and J by 5 bases, with 8 bases of the junction left unmatched. Germline V gene sequence: CDR1 SGHRS, CDR2 YFSETQ. The CDR3 is 14 residues long. Filled out from reference TRBV5-1 and TRBJ2-7, the complete variable domain reads KAGVTQTPRYLIKTRGQQVTLSCSPISGHRSVSWYQQTPGQGLQFLFEYFSETQRNKGNFPGRFSGRQFSNSRSEMNVSTLELGDSALYLCASSWKTGSNEQYFGPGTRLTVT.

This clone was detected only once. The rearrangement links TRBV11-2 to TRBJ1-5, with D possibly TRBD1 on 6 matching bases. The CDR3 is made up of 15 amino acids. In germline, CDR1 is SGHAT, CDR2 FQNNGV. V lost 1 base to trimming and J lost 2 bases, with 9 bases between them. The CDR3 region is CASSLVPGGNQPQHF. The CDR3 region has the DNA TGTGCCAGCAGCTTAGTTCCAGGGGGCAATCAGCCCCAGCATTTT.

With regard to this clone: Within the sample, other DNA sequences also encode this same CDR3. V usage is TRBV5-1 and J usage is TRBJ2-3, with 11 bases aligning to TRBD2. V lost 2 bases, J lost 3 bases, and 8 bases stayed unmatched. Per germline, CDR1 SGHRS and CDR2 YFSETQ. This CDR3 is built from 17 residues. This chain's CDR3 is CASSFPIAGGPTDTQYF. CDR3 bases: TGCGCCAGCAGCTTCCCCATAGCGGGGGGGCCGACAGATACGCAGTATTTT.